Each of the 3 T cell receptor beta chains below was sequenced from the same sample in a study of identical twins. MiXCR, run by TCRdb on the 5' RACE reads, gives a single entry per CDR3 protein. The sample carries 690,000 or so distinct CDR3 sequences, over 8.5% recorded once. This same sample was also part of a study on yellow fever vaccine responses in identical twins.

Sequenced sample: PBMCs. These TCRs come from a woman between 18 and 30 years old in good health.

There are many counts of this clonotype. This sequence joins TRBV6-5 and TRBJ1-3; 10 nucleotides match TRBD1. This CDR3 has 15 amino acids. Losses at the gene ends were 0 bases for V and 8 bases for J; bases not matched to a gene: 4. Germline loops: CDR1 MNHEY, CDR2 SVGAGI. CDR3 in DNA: TGTGCCAGCAGTTACTCGACAGGGGGCTTTGACACCATATATTTT. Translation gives CASSYSTGGFDTIYF.

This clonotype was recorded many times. The CDR3 coding sequence is TGTGCCAGCAGTTACGGGGTCGTGGGCTATGGCTACACCTTC. Protein sequence: CASSYGVVGYGYTF. V gene TRBV6-5 combines with J gene TRBJ1-2; D not certain. The CDR3 is 14 amino acids. Germline V gives CDR1 MNHEY, CDR2 SVGAGI. The ends were cut back, 2 bases at V and 4 bases at J, with 11 bases in the middle.

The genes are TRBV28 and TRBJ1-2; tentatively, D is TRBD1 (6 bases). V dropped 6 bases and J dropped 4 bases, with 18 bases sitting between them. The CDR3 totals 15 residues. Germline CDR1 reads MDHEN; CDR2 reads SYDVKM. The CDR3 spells CASSPLWGGGYGYTF. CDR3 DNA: TGTGCCAGCAGCCCCCTATGGGGGGGCGGCTATGGCTACACCTTC.